The 8 T cell receptor beta chains below all came from one sample that was sequenced in a study of Ad26.COV2.S vaccination and SARS-CoV-2 variants. Treatment of the sample: some 20 received Ad26.COV2.S at low or high dose, single or two shots; about 5 received placebo; per-sample allocation not given. It was on day 63 after the first vaccine or placebo injection that samples were taken. This table comes from immunoSEQ multiplex PCR, and its TCRdb copy is limited to in-frame clones, with some not included. The data show fewer than 800,000 clones, with roughly 90% seen just once and about 1.5% held by the top ten. Material: peripheral blood, obtained in a trial of Ad26.COV2.S vaccine versus placebo. The receptors originated from a person aged 18-65 years who received the Ad26.COV2.S COVID-19 vaccine or a placebo.

This rearrangement joins TRBV6-5 to TRBJ1-2; 7 bases fit TRBD1. Germline lookup yields CDR1 MNHEY and CDR2 SVGAGI. V trimming: 4 bases; J trimming: 4 bases; junction bases outside the gene matches: 12. The CDR3 consists of 16 residues. CDR3 sequence (DNA): TGTGCCAGCAGTTCCGTTACAGGGGTCGGGGGCTATGGCTACACCTTC. It translates to CASSSVTGVGGYGYTF.

CDR3 sequence (DNA): TGTGCCAGCAGCTTGAGTGAGGGGACCCAGTACTTC. Protein sequence: CASSLSEGTQYF. This sequence joins TRBV7-9 and TRBJ2-5; possibly TRBD2 for D (5 bases). V dropped 3 bases and J dropped 7 bases, with 9 bases sitting between them. The CDR3 is 12 amino acids. Germline CDR1 reads SEHNR; CDR2 reads FQNEAQ (reference sequence).

V usage is TRBV6-2 or TRBV6-3 and J usage is TRBJ2-3, with D perhaps matching TRBD2 (6 bases). This CDR3 has 17 residues. Trimming stripped 2 bases from V and 1 base from J, with 16 bases between. Germline values: CDR1 MNHEY, CDR2 SVGEGT. CDR3 sequence (DNA): TGTGCCAGCAGTTACGAACTAGCATACTCGGGCACAGATACGCAGTATTTT. Translating gives CASSYELAYSGTDTQYF.

The rearrangement joins TRBV29-1 to TRBJ1-1; D gene ambiguous. CDR1 and CDR2 (germline): SQVTM, ANQGSEA. Trimming stripped 1 base from V and 1 base from J, with 7 bases between. The CDR3 is 13 amino acids. CDR3: CSVEGEGNTEAFF. In DNA form, the CDR3 reads TGCAGCGTTGAAGGCGAGGGGAACACTGAAGCTTTCTTT.

The chain employs TRBV6-2 or TRBV6-3 and TRBJ2-7; 9 bases are shared with TRBD1. Per germline, CDR1 MNHEY and CDR2 SVGEGT. V lost 5 bases to trimming and J lost 3 bases; unmatched junction nucleotides: 5. This CDR3 contains 14 residues. CDR3 sequence reads: CASSKPGQGYEQYF. Written as DNA, the CDR3 is TGTGCCAGCAGTAAACCGGGACAGGGCTACGAGCAGTACTTC.

V usage is TRBV9 and J usage is TRBJ2-3; 10 bases fit TRBD2. The CDR3 runs to 16 residues. Germline values: CDR1 SGDLS, CDR2 YYNGEE. Trimming at V came to 6 bases and at J to 5 bases, leaving 12 bases not matched to a gene. CDR3 region: CASTVSPSGGRDTQYF. Written as DNA, the CDR3 is TGTGCCAGCACCGTCTCCCCTAGCGGGGGCAGAGATACGCAGTATTTT.

The chain joins TRBV7-9 to TRBJ1-1, with D possibly being TRBD1 (5 bases). V lost 2 bases and J lost 6, with 10 bases in between. The germline V gene encodes CDR1 SEHNR and CDR2 FQNEAQ (reference sequence). This CDR3 region has 13 residues. The CDR3 coding sequence is TGTGCCAGCAGCTTACCGGGACGGTCTGAAGCTTTCTTT. It yields the protein CASSLPGRSEAFF.

The chain employs TRBV3-1 (or the pseudogene TRBV3-2) and TRBJ2-1; 13 bases match TRBD2. J lost 6 bases, V lost 1 base, and 12 bases had no gene match. Per germline, CDR1 LGHDT and CDR2 YNNKEL (reference sequence). CDR3 length: 19 amino acids. The CDR3 sequence is CASSQVWALAGGPRNEQFF. In nucleotides, the CDR3 is TGTGCCAGCAGCCAAGTTTGGGCACTAGCGGGAGGGCCTCGCAATGAGCAGTTCTTC.